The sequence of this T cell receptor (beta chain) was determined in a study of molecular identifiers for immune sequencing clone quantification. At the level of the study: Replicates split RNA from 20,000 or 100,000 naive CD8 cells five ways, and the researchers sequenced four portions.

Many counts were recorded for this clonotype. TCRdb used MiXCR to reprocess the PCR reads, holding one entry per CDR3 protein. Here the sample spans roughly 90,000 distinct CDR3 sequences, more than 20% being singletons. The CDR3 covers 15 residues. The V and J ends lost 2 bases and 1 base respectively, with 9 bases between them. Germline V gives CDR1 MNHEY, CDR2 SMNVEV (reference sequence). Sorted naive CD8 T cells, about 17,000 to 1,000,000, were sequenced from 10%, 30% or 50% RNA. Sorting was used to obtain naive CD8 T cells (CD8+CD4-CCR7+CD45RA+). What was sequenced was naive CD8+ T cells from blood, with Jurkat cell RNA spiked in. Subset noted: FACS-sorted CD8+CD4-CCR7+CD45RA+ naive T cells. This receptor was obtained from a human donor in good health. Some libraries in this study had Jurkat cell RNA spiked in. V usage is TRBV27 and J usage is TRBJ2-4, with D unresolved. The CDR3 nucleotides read TGTGCCAGCAGTTTAGGGTTAGCTGCCAAAAACATTCAGTACTTC. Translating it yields CASSLGLAAKNIQYF.